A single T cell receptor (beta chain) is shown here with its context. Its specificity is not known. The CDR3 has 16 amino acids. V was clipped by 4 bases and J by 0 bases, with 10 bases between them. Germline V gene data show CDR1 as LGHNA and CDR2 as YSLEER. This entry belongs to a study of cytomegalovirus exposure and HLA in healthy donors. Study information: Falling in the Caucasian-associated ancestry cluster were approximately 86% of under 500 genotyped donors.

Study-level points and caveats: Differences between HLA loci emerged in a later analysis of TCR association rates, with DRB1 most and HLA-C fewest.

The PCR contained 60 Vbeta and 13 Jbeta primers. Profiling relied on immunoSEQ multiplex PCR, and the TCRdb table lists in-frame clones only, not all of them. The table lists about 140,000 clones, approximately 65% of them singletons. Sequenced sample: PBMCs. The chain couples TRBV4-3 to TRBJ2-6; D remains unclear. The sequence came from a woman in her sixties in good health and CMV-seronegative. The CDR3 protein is CASSPQASSGANVLTF. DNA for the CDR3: TGCGCCAGCAGCCCGCAGGCGAGCTCTGGGGCCAACGTCCTGACTTTC.